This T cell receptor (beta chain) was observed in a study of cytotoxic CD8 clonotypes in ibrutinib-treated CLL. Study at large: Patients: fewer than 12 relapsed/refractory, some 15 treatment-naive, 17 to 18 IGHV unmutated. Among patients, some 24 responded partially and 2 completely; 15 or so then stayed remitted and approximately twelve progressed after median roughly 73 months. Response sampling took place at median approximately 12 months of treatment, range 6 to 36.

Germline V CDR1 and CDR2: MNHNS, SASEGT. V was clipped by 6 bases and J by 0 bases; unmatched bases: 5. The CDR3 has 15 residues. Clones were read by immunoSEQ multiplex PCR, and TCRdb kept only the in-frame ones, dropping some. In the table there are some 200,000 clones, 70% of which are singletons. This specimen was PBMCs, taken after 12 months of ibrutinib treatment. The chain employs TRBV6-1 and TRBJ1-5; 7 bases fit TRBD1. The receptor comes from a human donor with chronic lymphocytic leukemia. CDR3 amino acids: CASSGDSYSNQPQHF. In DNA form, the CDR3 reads TGTGCCAGCAGCGGGGACAGCTATAGCAATCAGCCCCAGCATTTT.